Shown below are 20 T cell receptor beta chains from a single sample sequenced in a study of blood T cell repertoires in COVID-19. Sequencing was performed with immunoSEQ multiplex PCR; in TCRdb, only in-frame clones are kept and a portion is missing. There are hundreds of thousands of clones in the sample; about nine tenths occur only once, and around a tenth lies in the top ten. Sequenced: peripheral blood. The receptors here all came from a man over 45 with COVID-19, enrolled during active disease.

The rearrangement joins TRBV3-1 (or the pseudogene TRBV3-2) to TRBJ1-4; no definite D call. Germline CDR1 and CDR2: LGHDT and YNNKEL (reference sequence). The CDR3 has 15 residues. Trimming removed 2 bases at V and 0 bases at J, with 7 bases between. CDR3 nucleotides: TGTGCCAGCAGCCAACGCGGTGCAACTAATGAAAAACTGTTTTTT. This translates into CASSQRGATNEKLFF.

V is TRBV18 and J is TRBJ2-7; 10 bases align to TRBD2. Per the germline V gene, CDR1 is KGHSH and CDR2 is LQKENI. This CDR3 has 16 residues. V trimming: 2 bases; J trimming: 4 bases; junction bases outside the gene matches: 8. CDR3 protein: CASSPSLAGDKYEQYF. CDR3 DNA: TGTGCCAGCTCACCATCCCTAGCGGGAGATAAGTACGAGCAGTACTTC.

The chain uses TRBV5-1 and TRBJ2-2; 8 nucleotides line up with TRBD1. Germline CDR1 and CDR2: SGHRS and YFSETQ. CDR3 size: 15 residues. V gave up 4 bases and J gave up 0 bases; unmatched junction bases: 2. The CDR3 spells CASSRDRTNTGELFF. The CDR3 nucleotides read TGCGCCAGCAGCAGGGACAGGACGAACACCGGGGAGCTGTTTTTT.

The rearrangement joins TRBV5-1 to TRBJ1-2; D possibly corresponds to TRBD1 (6 bases). The length of the CDR3 is 13 residues. The germline V gene has CDR1 SGHRS and CDR2 YFSETQ. V lost 4 bases to trimming and J lost 4 bases, with 11 bases between them. The CDR3 region is CASSQRGGYGYTF. The CDR3, as DNA: TGCGCCAGCAGCCAGAGAGGGGGCTATGGCTACACCTTC.

V gene TRBV28 combines with J gene TRBJ2-5; no clear D gene. Per germline, CDR1 MDHEN and CDR2 SYDVKM. This CDR3 is built from 15 residues. V dropped 2 bases and J dropped 5 bases, with 15 bases sitting between them. The CDR3 DNA reads as TGTGCCAGCAGTTTAAACCTTCAGGTGAAGGAGACCCAGTACTTC. Translating it yields CASSLNLQVKETQYF.

The J gene is TRBJ1-2, the V gene TRBV6-6; 8 bases map to TRBD1. The CDR3 spans 13 residues. CDR1 and CDR2 (germline): MNHNY, SVGAGI (reference sequence). Trimming cost V 5 bases and J 6 bases; bases outside gene matches: 5. The CDR3 nucleotides are TGTGCCAGCAGTAGACAGGGGAAGGATGGCTACACCTTC. Protein: CASSRQGKDGYTF.

The chain recombines TRBV7-9 with TRBJ1-6; TRBD1 matches 8 bases. Per germline, CDR1 SEHNR and CDR2 FQNEAQ (reference sequence). This CDR3 region has 12 residues. The V gene end was trimmed by 3 bases and the J gene end by 13 bases; junction bases not matched to a gene: 2. This chain's CDR3 is CASSLTGAPLHF. The CDR3 DNA is TGTGCCAGCAGCTTGACAGGGGCGCCCCTCCACTTT.

The chain employs TRBV4-1 and TRBJ2-1; unclear D gene. The V end was cut by 0 bases, the J end by 0 bases, with 3 bases between. This CDR3 has 14 amino acids. CDR1 is MGHRA and CDR2 is YSYEKL in the germline V gene. The CDR3 loop is CASSQDVSYNEQFF. Written as DNA, the CDR3 is TGCGCCAGCAGCCAAGACGTCTCCTACAATGAGCAGTTCTTC.

The CDR3 sequence is CASSLTLTGGDQPQHF. DNA of the CDR3: TGTGCCAGCAGCCTTACCCTGACAGGGGGCGATCAGCCCCAGCATTTT. The chain couples TRBV7-9 to TRBJ1-5; TRBD1 matches at 10 bases. Losses at the gene ends were 5 bases for V and 5 bases for J; bases not matched to a gene: 9. There are 16 residues in the CDR3. Looked up from germline, CDR1 is SEHNR and CDR2 is FQNEAQ (reference sequence).

CDR3 protein: CASSEIGGEAFF. Written as DNA, the CDR3 is TGTGCCAGCAGTGAAATAGGGGGCGAAGCTTTCTTT. The chain has TRBV25-1 and TRBJ1-1, with 7 nucleotides matching TRBD1. After removal of 2 bases from V and 8 bases from J, the junction contained 2 bases not matched to a gene. Germline V lookup: CDR1 MGHDK, CDR2 SYGVNS. The CDR3 length is 12 residues.

J is TRBJ1-1 and V is TRBV27; 7 bases fit TRBD1. The CDR3 covers 20 residues. Losses at the gene ends were 1 base for V and 0 bases for J; bases not matched to a gene: 17. In germline, CDR1 is MNHEY, CDR2 SMNVEV (reference sequence). The chain's CDR3 is CASSLLVLGAGRGMNTEAFF. In nucleotides, the CDR3 is TGTGCCAGCAGTTTATTAGTCTTGGGGGCTGGCAGGGGGATGAACACTGAAGCTTTCTTT.

The chain uses TRBV6-5 and TRBJ1-1; perhaps TRBD1 as D (5 bases). The germline CDR1 and CDR2 sequences are MNHEY and SVGAGI. The CDR3 totals 14 residues. Deletions cut 5 bases from V and 0 bases from J, with 10 bases between. Written as DNA, the CDR3 is TGTGCCAGCAGTCCAGGGTTGGTGAACACTGAAGCTTTCTTT. Protein sequence: CASSPGLVNTEAFF.

The chain uses TRBV30 and TRBJ2-7, with TRBD1 as a possible D gene (5 bases). The CDR3 runs to 12 residues. V was shortened by 3 bases and J by 7 bases, with 13 bases between the two germline ends. CDR1 GTSNPN and CDR2 SVGIG come from the germline V gene (reference sequence). This CDR3 is CAWRGRVGEQYF. In nucleotides, the CDR3 is TGTGCCTGGAGGGGCAGGGTAGGGGAGCAGTACTTC.

The rearrangement links TRBV29-1 to TRBJ1-2; 7 bases fit TRBD1. V trimming: 4 bases; J trimming: 4 bases; junction bases outside the gene matches: 3. The germline V gene encodes CDR1 SQVTM and CDR2 ANQGSEA. This CDR3 comprises 12 residues. The CDR3 loop is CSVVQGIYGYTF. Here the CDR3 DNA reads TGCAGCGTTGTACAGGGGATCTATGGCTACACCTTC.

V gene TRBV5-3 combines with J gene TRBJ1-1; D is ambiguous. TRBV5-3 is an open reading frame whose function is uncertain. CDR3 size: 12 residues. V dropped 0 bases and J dropped 6 bases, with 6 bases sitting between them. The CDR3 DNA reads as TGTGCCAGAAGCTTGGCGGCGGCTGAAGCTTTCTTT. It yields the protein CARSLAAAEAFF.

The chain uses TRBV3-1 (or the pseudogene TRBV3-2) and TRBJ2-5; 12 positions match TRBD2. V trimming: 5 bases; J trimming: 1 base; junction bases outside the gene matches: 5. The length of the CDR3 is 16 residues. CDR1 and CDR2 from the germline V gene are LGHDT and YNNKEL (reference sequence). This CDR3 reads CASSVRTSGVQETQYF. The CDR3 bases are TGTGCCAGCAGCGTCCGGACTAGCGGGGTCCAAGAGACCCAGTACTTC.

This chain uses TRBV7-8 with TRBJ2-1; 10 bases match TRBD2. Trimming cost V 5 bases and J 9 bases; bases outside gene matches: 13. The CDR3 contains 16 residues. Germline V gene sequence: CDR1 SGHVS, CDR2 FQNEAQ. Here the CDR3 DNA reads TGTGCCAGCAGCCTACCGTCTAGCGGGAGTATCACTGAGCAGTTCTTC. Amino acid sequence: CASSLPSSGSITEQFF.

The chain carries TRBV7-2 and TRBJ2-7; weak D call: TRBD2 (5 bases). CDR1 is SGHTA, CDR2 FQGNSA, per germline. Trimming pared 5 bases from V and 1 base from J, leaving 12 bases between. There are 14 residues in the CDR3. CDR3 nucleotides: TGTGCCAGCAGCCCCGGAGGCCCGTCCTACGAGCAGTACTTC. This encodes CASSPGGPSYEQYF.

V gene TRBV7-2 combines with J gene TRBJ2-1; TRBD2 matches 12 bases. The V segment lost 6 bases and the J segment 5 bases; nucleotides outside the gene matches: 2. The CDR3 is 14 residues long. Germline CDR1 SGHTA, CDR2 FQGNSA. Here the CDR3 DNA reads TGTGCCAGCAGACTAGCGGGGGGCAACAATGAGCAGTTCTTC. This gives the protein CASRLAGGNNEQFF.

V is TRBV7-2 and J is TRBJ2-1; TRBD2 aligns across 7 bases. In germline, CDR1 is SGHTA, CDR2 FQGNSA. This CDR3 is 16 amino acids long. The junction had 14 bases not matched to a gene; V was cut back by 4 bases and J by 8 bases. CDR3 coding DNA: TGTGCCAGCAGCTCCGACCGGGGGGTCCCTCCAGATGAGCAGTTCTTC. Amino acid sequence: CASSSDRGVPPDEQFF.